This TCR beta chain was observed in a study of cytomegalovirus exposure and HLA in healthy donors. This CDR3 has 16 amino acids. With V trimmed by 1 base and J by 5 bases, 10 bases remained unmatched. Germline CDR1 and CDR2: GTSNPN and SVGIG (reference sequence). Assay used: immunoSEQ multiplex PCR; TCRdb lists only in-frame clones, some missing. The table lists about 360,000 clones, 70% to 90% of them singletons. The receptor was derived from a woman aged 18-29 years in good health and CMV-seronegative. The material sequenced was PBMCs. V usage is TRBV30 and J usage is TRBJ2-3, with 9 bases that match TRBD2. The CDR3 region is CAWSEASGAGGDTQYF. Here the CDR3 DNA reads TGTGCCTGGAGTGAGGCTAGCGGGGCGGGAGGAGATACGCAGTATTTT.